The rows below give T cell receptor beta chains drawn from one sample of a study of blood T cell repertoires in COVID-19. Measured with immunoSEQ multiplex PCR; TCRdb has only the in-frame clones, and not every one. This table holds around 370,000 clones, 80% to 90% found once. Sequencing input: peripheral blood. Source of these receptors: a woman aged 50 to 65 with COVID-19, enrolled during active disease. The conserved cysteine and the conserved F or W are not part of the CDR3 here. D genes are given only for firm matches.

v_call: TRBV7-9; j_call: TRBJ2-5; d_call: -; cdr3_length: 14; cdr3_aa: ASSSQRDTVQETQY
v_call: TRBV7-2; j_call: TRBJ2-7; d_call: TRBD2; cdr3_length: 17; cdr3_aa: ASSLIGGLAGARSYEQY
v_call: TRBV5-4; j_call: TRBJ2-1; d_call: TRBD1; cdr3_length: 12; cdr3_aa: ASSLVDRGREQF
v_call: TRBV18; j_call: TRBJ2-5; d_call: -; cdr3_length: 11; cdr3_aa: ASRGTAQETQY
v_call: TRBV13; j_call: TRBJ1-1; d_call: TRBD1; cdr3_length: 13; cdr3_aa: ASSRDTGGYTEAF
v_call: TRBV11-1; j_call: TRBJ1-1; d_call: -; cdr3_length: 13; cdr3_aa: ASSRETGRNTEAF
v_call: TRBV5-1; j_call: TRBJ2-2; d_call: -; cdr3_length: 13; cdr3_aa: ASSVGGANTGELF
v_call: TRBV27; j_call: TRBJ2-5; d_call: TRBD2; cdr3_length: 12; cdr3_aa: ASQDGTSAGTQY
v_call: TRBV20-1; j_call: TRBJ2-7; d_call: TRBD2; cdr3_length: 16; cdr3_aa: SASRGTSGRDIGVEQY
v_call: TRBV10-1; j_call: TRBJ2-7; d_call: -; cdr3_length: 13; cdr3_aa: ASSESRLTSVEQY
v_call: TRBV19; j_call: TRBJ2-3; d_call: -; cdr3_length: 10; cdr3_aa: ASRASTDTQY